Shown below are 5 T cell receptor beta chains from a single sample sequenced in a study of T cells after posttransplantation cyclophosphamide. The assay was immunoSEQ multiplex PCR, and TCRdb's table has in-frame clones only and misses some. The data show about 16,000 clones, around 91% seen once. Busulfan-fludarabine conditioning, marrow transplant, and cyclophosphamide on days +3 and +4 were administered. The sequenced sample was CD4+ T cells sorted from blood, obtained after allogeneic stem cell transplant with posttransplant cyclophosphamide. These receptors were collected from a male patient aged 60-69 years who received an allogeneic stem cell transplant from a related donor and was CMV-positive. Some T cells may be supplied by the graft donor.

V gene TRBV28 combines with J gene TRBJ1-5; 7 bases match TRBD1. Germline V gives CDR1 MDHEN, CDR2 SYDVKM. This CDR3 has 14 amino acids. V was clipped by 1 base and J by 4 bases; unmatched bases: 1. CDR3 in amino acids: CASSLSQGNQPQHF. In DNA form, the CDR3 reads TGTGCCAGCAGTTTATCACAGGGGAATCAGCCCCAGCATTTT.

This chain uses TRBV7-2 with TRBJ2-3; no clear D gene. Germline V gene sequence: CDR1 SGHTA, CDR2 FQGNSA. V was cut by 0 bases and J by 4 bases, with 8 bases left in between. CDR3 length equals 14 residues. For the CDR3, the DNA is TGTGCCAGCAGCTTAGCCCTAATCGCAGATACGCAGTATTTT. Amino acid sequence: CASSLALIADTQYF.

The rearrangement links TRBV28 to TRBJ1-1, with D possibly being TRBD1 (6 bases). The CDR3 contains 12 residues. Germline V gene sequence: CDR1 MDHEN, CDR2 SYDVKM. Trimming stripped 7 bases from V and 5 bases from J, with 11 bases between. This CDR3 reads CASKFRGTEAFF. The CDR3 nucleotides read TGTGCCAGCAAATTTAGGGGGACTGAAGCTTTCTTT. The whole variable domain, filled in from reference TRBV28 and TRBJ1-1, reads DVKVTQSSRYLVKRTGEKVFLECVQDMDHENMFWYRQDPGLGLRLIYFSYDVKMKEKGDIPEGYSVSREKKERFSLILESASTNQTSMYLCASKFRGTEAFFGQGTRLTVV.

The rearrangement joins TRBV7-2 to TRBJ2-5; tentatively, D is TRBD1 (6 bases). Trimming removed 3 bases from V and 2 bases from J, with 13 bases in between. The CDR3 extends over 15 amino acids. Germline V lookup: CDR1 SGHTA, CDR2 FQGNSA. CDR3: CASSFRRQVQETQYF. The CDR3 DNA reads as TGTGCCAGCAGCTTCCGGCGACAGGTACAAGAGACCCAGTACTTC.

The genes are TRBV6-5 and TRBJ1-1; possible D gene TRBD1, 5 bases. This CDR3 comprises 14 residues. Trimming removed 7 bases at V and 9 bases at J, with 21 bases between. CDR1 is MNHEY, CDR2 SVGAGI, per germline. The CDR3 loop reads CASKLDGGVAQAFF. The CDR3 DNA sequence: TGTGCCAGCAAGCTTGACGGGGGGGTGGCTCAAGCTTTCTTT.